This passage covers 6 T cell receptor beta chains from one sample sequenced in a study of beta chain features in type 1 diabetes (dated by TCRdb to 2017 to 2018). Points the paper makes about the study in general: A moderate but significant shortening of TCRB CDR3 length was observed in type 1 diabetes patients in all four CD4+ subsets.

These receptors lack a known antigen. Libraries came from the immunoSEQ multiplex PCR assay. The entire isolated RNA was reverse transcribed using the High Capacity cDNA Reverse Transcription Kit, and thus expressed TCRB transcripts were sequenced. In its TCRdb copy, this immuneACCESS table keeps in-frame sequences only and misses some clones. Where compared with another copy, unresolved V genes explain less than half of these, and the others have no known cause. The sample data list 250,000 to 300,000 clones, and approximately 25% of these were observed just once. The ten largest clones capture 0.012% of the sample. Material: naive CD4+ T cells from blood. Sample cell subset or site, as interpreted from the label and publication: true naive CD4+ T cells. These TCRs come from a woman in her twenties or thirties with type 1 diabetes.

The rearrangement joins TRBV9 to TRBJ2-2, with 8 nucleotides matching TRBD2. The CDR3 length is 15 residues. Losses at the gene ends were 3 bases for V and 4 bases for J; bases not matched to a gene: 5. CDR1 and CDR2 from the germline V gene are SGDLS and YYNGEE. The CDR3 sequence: CASSAVTSATGELFF. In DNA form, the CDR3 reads TGTGCCAGCAGCGCCGTGACTAGCGCCACCGGGGAGCTGTTTTTT. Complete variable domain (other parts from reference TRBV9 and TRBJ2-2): DSGVTQTPKHLITATGQRVTLRCSPRSGDLSVYWYQQSLDQGLQFLIQYYNGEERAKGNILERFSAQQFPDLHSELNLSSLELGDSALYFCASSAVTSATGELFFGEGSRLTVL.

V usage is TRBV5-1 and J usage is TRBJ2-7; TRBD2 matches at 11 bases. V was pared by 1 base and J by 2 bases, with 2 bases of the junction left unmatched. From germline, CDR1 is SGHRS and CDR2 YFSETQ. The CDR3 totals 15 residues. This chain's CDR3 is CASSLTTSGAYEQYF. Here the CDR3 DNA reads TGCGCCAGCAGCTTGACGACTAGCGGGGCCTACGAGCAGTACTTC.

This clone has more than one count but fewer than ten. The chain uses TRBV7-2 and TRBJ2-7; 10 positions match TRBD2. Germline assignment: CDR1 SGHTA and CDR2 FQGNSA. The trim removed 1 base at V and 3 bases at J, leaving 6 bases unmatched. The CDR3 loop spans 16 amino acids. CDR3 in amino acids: CASSLGSSGRYYEQYF. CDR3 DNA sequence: TGTGCCAGCAGCTTAGGTTCTAGCGGGAGATACTACGAGCAGTACTTC.

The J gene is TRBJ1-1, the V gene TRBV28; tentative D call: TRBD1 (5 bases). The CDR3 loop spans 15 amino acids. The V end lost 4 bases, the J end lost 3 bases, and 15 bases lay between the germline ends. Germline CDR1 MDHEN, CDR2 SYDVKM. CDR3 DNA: TGTGCCAGCAGTTCCACCTCGTCCAGGGACACTGAAGCTTTCTTT. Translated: CASSSTSSRDTEAFF.

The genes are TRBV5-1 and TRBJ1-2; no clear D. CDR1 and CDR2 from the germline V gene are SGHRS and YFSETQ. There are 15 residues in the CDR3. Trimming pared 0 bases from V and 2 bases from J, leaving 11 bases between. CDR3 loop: CASSLAVGRNYGYTF. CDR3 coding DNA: TGCGCCAGCAGCTTGGCCGTGGGCAGGAACTATGGCTACACCTTC.

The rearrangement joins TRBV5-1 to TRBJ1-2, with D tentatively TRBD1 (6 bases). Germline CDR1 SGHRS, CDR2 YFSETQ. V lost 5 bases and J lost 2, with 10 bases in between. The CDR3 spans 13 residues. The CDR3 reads CASSTQGNYGYTF. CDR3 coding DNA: TGCGCCAGCAGTACACAGGGAAACTATGGCTACACCTTC.